These 4 T cell receptor beta chains were sequenced from one sample in a study of CD8+ T cells in alopecia areata. Extraction of RNA preceded its reverse transcription into cDNA, which served as the sequencing template. TCRdb's table, derived via immunoSEQ multiplex PCR, lists solely in-frame clones and lacks some. The table has 150,000 or so clones, about 60% seen once. The sample in question was CD4+ T cells sorted from blood, obtained at week 0. The receptors were gathered from a human donor with alopecia areata.

The sample holds one count of this clone. The chain uses TRBV4-2 and TRBJ2-2, with unresolved D. V was cut by 2 bases and J by 6 bases, with 10 bases left in between. CDR1 is LGHNA and CDR2 is YNFKEQ in the germline V gene. This CDR3 is built from 14 residues. Here the CDR3 DNA reads TGTGCCAGCAGCCAACTCCCGGTTTCCGGGGAGCTGTTTTTT. Translation gives CASSQLPVSGELFF.

The chain recombines TRBV15 with TRBJ2-3; 8 bases fit TRBD2. The V segment lost 3 bases and the J segment 0 bases; nucleotides outside the gene matches: 8. Germline V CDR1 and CDR2: LNHNV, YYDKDF (reference sequence). The CDR3 consists of 17 residues. The CDR3 region is CATSSPKVAGSTDTQYF. CDR3 nucleotide sequence: TGTGCCACCAGCAGCCCCAAAGTAGCGGGGAGCACAGATACGCAGTATTTT. Full variable domain (missing parts from reference TRBV15 and TRBJ2-3): DAMVIQNPRYQVTQFGKPVTLSCSQTLNHNVMYWYQQKSSQAPKLLFHYYDKDFNNEADTPDNFQSRRPNTSFCFLDIRSPGLGDTAMYLCATSSPKVAGSTDTQYFGPGTRLTVL.

V is TRBV6-4 and J is TRBJ1-5, with a tentative D call TRBD1 (6 bases). V was trimmed by 4 bases and J by 7 bases, leaving 20 bases between them. Germline V gives CDR1 MRHNA, CDR2 SNTAGT. This CDR3 is 16 amino acids long. Here the CDR3 reads CASSGRTVRRTQPQHF. The CDR3, as DNA: TGTGCCAGCAGTGGAAGGACAGTAAGGCGAACCCAGCCCCAGCATTTT.

The rearrangement joins TRBV28 to TRBJ2-7; 7 nucleotides align to TRBD1. Trimming removed 6 bases from V and 0 bases from J; junction bases left unmatched: 8. The germline V gene has CDR1 MDHEN and CDR2 SYDVKM. The CDR3 length is 15 residues. CDR3 residues: CASSEGGRSSYEQYF. CDR3 coding DNA: TGTGCCAGCAGCGAAGGGGGCCGAAGCTCCTACGAGCAGTACTTC.